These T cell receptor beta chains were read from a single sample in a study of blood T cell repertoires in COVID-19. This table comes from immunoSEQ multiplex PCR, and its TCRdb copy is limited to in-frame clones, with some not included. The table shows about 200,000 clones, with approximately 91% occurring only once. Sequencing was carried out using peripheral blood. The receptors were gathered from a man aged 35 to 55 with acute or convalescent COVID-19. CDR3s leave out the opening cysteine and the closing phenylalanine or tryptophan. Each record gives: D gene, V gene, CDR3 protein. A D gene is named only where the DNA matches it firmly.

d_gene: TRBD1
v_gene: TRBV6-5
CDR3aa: ASSRTTGTDSPLH

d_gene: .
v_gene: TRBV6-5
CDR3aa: ASSLSYSGANVLT

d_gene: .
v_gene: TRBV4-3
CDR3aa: ASSQNFGGANEQY

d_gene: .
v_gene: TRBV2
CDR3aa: ASGGQQRRTDTQY

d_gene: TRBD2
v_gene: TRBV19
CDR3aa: APGGPLMDEQF

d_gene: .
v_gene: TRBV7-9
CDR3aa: ASSLGAGAGNQPQH

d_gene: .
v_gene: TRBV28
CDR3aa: ASTDTLNTEAF

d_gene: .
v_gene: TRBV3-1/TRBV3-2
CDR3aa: ASSQRDNRFT

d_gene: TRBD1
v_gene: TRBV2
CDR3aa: ASTLDRVSFPGYT

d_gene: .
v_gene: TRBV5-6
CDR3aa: ASSEDRSIWGDTEAF

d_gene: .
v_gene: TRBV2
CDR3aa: ASSPEQETQY

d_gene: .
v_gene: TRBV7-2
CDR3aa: ASSSLGPMELF

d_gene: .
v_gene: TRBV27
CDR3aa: ASSLTSSGNTIY

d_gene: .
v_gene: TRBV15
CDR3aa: ATSRETGFFEKLF

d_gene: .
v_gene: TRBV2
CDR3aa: ASSESVTEAF

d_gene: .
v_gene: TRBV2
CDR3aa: ASNRQFHSNQPQH

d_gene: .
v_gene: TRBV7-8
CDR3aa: ASSLAVNSGFLF

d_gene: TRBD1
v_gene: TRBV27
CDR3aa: ASSFYGQGAAGANVLT

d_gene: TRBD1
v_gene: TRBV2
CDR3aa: ASSLPGTGVYEQY

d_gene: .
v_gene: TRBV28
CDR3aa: ASSLPPERVNTGELF

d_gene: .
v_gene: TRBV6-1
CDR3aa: ASSEFALLQATEAF

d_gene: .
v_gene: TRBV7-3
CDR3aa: ASSSSGYNEQF

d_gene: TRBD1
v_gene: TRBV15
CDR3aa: ATSMDRGSNQPQH

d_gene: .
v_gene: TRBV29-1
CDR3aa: SVGPKDTWPYGYT

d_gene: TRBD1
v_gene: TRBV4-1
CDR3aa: ASSQDTGTANIQY

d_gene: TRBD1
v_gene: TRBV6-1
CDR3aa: ASSDAWGQGGMTVQF

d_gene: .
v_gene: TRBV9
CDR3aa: ASSVGVPTEAF

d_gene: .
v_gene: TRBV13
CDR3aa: ASSRGIMNTEAF

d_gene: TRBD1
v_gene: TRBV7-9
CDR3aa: ASSSRGGEDYGYT

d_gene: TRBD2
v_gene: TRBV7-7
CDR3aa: ASSPGLAGGRYEQY

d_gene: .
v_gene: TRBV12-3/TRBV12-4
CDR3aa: ASSLGSIQTQY

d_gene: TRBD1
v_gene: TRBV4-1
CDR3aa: ASSQDVDRGAQPQH

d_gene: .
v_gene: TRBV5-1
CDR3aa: ASSLDSLSNQPQH

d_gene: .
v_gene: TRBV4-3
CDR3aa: ASSQDDQAFTEAF

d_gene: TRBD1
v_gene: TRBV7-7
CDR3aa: ASSPQTGGQETQY

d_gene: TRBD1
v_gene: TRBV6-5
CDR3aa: ASGDRGLYEQY

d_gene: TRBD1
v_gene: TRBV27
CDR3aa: ASRRDSTFAGKLF

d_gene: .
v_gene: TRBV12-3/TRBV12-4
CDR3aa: ASKPRQNTEAF

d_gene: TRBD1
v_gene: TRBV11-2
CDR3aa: ASSSGTDGGTNEKLF

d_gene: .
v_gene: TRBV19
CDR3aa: ASSIQPDSTEAF

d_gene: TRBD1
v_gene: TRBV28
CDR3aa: ASSPGQGAGSPLH

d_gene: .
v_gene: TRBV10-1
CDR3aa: ASSEWSQPQH

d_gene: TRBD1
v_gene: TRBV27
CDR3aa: ASSIHRQGAGGTGELF

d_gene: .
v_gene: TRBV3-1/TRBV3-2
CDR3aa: ASSQVTYEQY

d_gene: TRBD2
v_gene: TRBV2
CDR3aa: ASSQGLADQHTDTQY

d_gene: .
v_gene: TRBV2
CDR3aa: ASTGFRDTNSPLH

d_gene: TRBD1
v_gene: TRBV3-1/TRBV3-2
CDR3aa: ASSLSDRGGSPLH

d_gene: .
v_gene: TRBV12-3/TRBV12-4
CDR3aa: ASSWDQGETQY

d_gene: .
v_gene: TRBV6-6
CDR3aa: ASSYLAGDQPQH

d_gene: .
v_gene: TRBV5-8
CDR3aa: ASSILEETQY

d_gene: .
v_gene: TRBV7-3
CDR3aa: ASAQGMNTEAF

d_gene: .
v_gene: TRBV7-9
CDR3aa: ASSPRAGAYSNQPQH

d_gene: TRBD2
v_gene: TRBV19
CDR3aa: ASSIVPAGYYNEQF

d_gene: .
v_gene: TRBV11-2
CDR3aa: ASSPGTTYNEQF

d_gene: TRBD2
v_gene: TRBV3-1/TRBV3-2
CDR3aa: ASSLLGREGPNEQF

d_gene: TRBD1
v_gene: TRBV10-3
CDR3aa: AISEFGQGKANYGYT

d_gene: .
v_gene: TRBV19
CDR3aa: ASTATFSGILYSPLH

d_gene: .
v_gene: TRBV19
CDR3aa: ASSIPGRGGTQY